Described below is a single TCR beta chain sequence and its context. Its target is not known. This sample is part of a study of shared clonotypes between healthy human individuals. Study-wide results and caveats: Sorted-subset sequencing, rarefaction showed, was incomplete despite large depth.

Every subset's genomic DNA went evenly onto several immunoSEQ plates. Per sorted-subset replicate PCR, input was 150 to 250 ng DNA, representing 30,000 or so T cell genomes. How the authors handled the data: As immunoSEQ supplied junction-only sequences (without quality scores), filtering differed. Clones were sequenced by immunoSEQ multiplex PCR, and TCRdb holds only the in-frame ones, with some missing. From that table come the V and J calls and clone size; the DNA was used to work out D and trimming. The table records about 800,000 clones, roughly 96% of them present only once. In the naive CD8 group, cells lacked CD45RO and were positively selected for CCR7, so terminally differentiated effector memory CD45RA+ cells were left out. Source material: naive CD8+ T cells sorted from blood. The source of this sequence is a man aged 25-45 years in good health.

DNA for the CDR3: TGTGCCAGCAGTATTTCATCTAGCACAGATACGCAGTATTTT. Amino acid sequence: CASSISSSTDTQYF. The genes are TRBV25-1 and TRBJ2-3; D remains ambiguous. CDR3 length: 14 residues. CDR1 is MGHDK, CDR2 SYGVNS, per germline. V dropped 5 bases and J dropped 0 bases, with 9 bases sitting between them. Based on the CDR3 plus reference TRBV25-1 and TRBJ2-3, the full variable domain is EADIYQTPRYLVIGTGKKITLECSQTMGHDKMYWYQQDPGMELHLIHYSYGVNSTEKGDLSSESTVSRIRTEHFPLTLESARPSHTSQYLCASSISSSTDTQYFGPGTRLTVL.